This is a list of T cell receptor beta chains from one sample in a study of beta chain features in type 1 diabetes. Method: immunoSEQ multiplex PCR; TCRdb's copy keeps in-frame clones and lacks some. The sample contains about 47,000 clones, roughly 47% of which appear only once. The sequenced material came from stem cell memory CD4+ T cells from blood. All receptors derive from a man aged 30 to 39 with type 1 diabetes. Both conserved end residues are part of each CDR3. A D gene is named only where the DNA matches it firmly. Expanded clones are given a class, and other clones once, few, many or no size at all.

d_call	v_call	j_call	clone_size	cdr3_length	cdr3_aa	cdr3_nt
TRBD1	TRBV2	TRBJ1-2	NA	15	CASSKDRQGHYGYTF	TGTGCCAGCAGCAAAGACAGACAGGGACACTATGGCTACACCTTC
NA	TRBV11-2	TRBJ1-5	few	13	CASSLEGGQPQHF	TGTGCCAGCAGCCTGGAGGGTGGACAGCCCCAGCATTTT
TRBD2	TRBV28	TRBJ2-7	NA	16	CASSDPGTSGRYEQYF	TGTGCCAGCAGTGACCCAGGGACTAGCGGGAGGTACGAGCAGTACTTC
TRBD2	TRBV4-3	TRBJ2-1	NA	17	CASSQDRGTSVVDEQFF	TGCGCCAGCAGCCAAGATCGGGGGACTAGCGTTGTGGATGAGCAGTTCTTC
NA	TRBV18	TRBJ2-7	NA	12	CASSPRTNEQYF	TGTGCCAGCTCACCTCGGACAAACGAGCAGTACTTC
NA	TRBV18	TRBJ1-1	few	15	CASSYNRIMNTEAFF	TGTGCCAGCTCATACAACAGAATCATGAACACTGAAGCTTTCTTT
TRBD1	TRBV14	TRBJ2-7	NA	12	CASSLGQGLRYF	TGTGCCAGCAGCCTCGGACAGGGGCTGAGGTACTTC
NA	TRBV9	TRBJ2-4	few	13	CASSVDLSPIQYF	TGTGCCAGCAGCGTAGACCTATCCCCCATTCAGTACTTC
NA	TRBV5-1	TRBJ2-6	NA	15	CASSLWASGANVLTF	TGCGCCAGCAGCTTGTGGGCCTCTGGGGCCAACGTCCTGACTTTC
TRBD2	TRBV5-1	TRBJ2-1	few	15	CASSLGLAGVNEQFF	TGCGCCAGCAGCTTGGGACTAGCGGGAGTCAATGAGCAGTTCTTC
TRBD2	TRBV13	TRBJ2-2	NA	17	CASSLAPRAGEPGELFF	TGTGCCAGCAGCTTAGCCCCTCGGGCGGGAGAGCCCGGGGAGCTGTTTTTT
NA	TRBV28	TRBJ2-3	NA	11	CAANSPPVQYF	TGTGCCGCAAACTCGCCCCCGGTCCAGTATTTT
NA	TRBV30	TRBJ2-7	few	14	CASAKGHPSYEQYF	TGTGCCTCGGCAAAGGGACACCCCTCCTACGAGCAGTACTTC
NA	TRBV28	TRBJ2-1	few	14	CASSTRPADREQFF	TGTGCCAGCAGTACCCGCCCGGCTGACAGGGAGCAGTTCTTC
NA	TRBV29-1	TRBJ1-1	NA	13	CSVGARGNTEAFF	TGCAGCGTTGGAGCACGGGGGAACACTGAAGCTTTCTTT